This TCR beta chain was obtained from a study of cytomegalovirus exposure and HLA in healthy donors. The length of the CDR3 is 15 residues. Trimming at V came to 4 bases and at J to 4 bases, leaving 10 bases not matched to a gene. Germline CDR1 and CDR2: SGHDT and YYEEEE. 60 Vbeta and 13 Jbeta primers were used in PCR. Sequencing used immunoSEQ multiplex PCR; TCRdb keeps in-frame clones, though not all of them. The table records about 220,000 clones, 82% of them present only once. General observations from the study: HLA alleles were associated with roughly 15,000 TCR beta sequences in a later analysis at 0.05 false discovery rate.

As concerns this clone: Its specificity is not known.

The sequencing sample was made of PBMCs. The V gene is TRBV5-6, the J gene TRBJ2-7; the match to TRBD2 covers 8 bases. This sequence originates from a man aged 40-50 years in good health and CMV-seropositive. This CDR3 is CASSLAGRGDYEQYF. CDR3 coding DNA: TGTGCCAGCAGCCTAGCGGGTCGGGGGGATTACGAGCAGTACTTC.